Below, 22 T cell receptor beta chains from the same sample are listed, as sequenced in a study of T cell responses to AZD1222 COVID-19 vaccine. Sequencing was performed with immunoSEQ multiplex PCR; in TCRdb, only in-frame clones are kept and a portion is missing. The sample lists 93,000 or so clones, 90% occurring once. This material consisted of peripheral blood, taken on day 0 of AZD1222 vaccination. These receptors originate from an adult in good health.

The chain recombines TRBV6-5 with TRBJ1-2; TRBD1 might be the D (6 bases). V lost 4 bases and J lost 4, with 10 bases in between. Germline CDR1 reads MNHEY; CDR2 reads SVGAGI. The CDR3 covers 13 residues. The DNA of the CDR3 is TGTGCCAGCAGTTCCATGACAGGCTATGGCTACACCTTC. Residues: CASSSMTGYGYTF.

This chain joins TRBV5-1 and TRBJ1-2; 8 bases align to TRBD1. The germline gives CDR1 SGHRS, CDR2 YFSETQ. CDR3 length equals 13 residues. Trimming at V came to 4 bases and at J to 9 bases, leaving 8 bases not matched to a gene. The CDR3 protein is CASSLNYRGSYTF. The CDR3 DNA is TGCGCCAGCAGCCTGAACTACAGGGGGAGCTACACCTTC.

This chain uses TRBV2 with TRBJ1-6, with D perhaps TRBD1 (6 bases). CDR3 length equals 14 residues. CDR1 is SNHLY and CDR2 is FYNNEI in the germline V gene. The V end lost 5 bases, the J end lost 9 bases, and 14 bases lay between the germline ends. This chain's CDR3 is CASSFRQASSPLHF. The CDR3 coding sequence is TGTGCCAGCAGTTTTCGACAGGCCTCTTCACCCCTCCACTTT.

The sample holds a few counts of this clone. The CDR3 nucleotides read TGTGCCAGCAGTAATACGGGGACTCCGGAGACCCAGTACTTC. This gives the protein CASSNTGTPETQYF. This chain connects TRBV2 to TRBJ2-5; possible D gene TRBD2, 6 bases. The V gene's germline CDR1 is SNHLY and CDR2 FYNNEI. V was cut by 5 bases and J by 5 bases, with 15 bases left in between. This CDR3 spans 14 amino acids.

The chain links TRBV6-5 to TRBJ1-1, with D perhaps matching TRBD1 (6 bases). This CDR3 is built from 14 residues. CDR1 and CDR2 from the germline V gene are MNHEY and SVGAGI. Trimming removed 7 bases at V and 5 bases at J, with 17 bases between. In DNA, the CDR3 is TGTGCCAGCACCCTTACGGGGGCGGGAACTGAAGCTTTCTTT. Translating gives CASTLTGAGTEAFF.

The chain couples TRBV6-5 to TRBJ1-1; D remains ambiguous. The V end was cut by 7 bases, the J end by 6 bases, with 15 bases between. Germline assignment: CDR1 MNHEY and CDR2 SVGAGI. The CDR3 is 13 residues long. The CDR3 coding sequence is TGTGCCAGCACCCGATCCGGGGAGGCTGAAGCTTTCTTT. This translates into CASTRSGEAEAFF.

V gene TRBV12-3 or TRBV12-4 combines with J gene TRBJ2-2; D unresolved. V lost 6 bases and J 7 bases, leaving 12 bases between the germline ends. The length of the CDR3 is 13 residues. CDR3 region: CASSAPSSGELFF. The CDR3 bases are TGTGCCAGCAGCGCGCCCTCAAGCGGGGAGCTGTTTTTT.

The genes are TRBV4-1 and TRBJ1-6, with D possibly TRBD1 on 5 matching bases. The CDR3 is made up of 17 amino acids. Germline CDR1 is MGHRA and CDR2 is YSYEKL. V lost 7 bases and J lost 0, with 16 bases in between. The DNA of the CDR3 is TGCGCCAGCACCCAGGGACGTCAGAGCTCCTATAATTCACCCCTCCACTTT. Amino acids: CASTQGRQSSYNSPLHF.

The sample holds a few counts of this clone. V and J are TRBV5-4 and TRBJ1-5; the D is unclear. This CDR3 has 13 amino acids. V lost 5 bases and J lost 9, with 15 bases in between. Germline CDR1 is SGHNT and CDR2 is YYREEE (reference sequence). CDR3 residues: CASRDWGFGPQHF. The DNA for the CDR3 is TGTGCCAGCAGGGATTGGGGATTCGGGCCCCAGCATTTT. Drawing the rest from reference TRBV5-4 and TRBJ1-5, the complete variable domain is ETGVTQSPTHLIKTRGQQVTLRCSSQSGHNTVSWYQQALGQGPQFIFQYYREEENGRGNFPPRFSGLQFPNYSSELNVNALELDDSALYLCASRDWGFGPQHFGDGTRLSIL.

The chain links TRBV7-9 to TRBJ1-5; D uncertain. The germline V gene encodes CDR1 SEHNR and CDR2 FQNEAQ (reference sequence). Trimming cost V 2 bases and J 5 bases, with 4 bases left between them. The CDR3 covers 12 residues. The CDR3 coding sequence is TGTGCCAGCAGCTTAATGGATCAGCCCCAGCATTTT. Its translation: CASSLMDQPQHF.

CDR3 region: CASSTAGRRTDTQYF. The CDR3 DNA sequence: TGCGCCAGCAGCACAGCGGGGCGCCGCACAGATACGCAGTATTTT. This rearrangement joins TRBV5-1 to TRBJ2-3; 7 bases line up with TRBD2. This CDR3 has 15 residues. Unmatched junction bases numbered 6, after V lost 4 bases and J lost 1 base. In germline, CDR1 is SGHRS, CDR2 YFSETQ. The complete variable domain, with remaining parts taken from reference TRBV5-1 and TRBJ2-3, reads KAGVTQTPRYLIKTRGQQVTLSCSPISGHRSVSWYQQTPGQGLQFLFEYFSETQRNKGNFPGRFSGRQFSNSRSEMNVSTLELGDSALYLCASSTAGRRTDTQYFGPGTRLTVL.

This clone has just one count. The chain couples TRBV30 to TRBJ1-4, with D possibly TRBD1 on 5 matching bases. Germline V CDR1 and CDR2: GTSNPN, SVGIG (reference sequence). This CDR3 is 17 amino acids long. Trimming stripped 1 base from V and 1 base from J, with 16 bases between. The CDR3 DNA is TGTGCCTGGAGTGGAAGGAGGGGCGTTGAAACTAATGAAAAACTGTTTTTT. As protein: CAWSGRRGVETNEKLFF.

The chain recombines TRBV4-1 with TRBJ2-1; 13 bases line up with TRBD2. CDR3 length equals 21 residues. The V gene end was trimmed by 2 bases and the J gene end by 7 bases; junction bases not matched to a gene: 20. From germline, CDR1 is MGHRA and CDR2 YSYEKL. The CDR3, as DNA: TGCGCCAGCAGCCAAAAATCGGTTCGAACTAGCGGGGGGGCGAGGGAAAATGAGCAGTTCTTC. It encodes CASSQKSVRTSGGARENEQFF.

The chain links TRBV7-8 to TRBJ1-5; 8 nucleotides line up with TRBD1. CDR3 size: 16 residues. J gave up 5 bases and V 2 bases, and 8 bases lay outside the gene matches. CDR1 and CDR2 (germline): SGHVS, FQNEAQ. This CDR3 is CASSLLFGQGYQPQHF. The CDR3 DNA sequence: TGTGCCAGCAGCTTACTTTTCGGACAGGGATATCAGCCCCAGCATTTT.

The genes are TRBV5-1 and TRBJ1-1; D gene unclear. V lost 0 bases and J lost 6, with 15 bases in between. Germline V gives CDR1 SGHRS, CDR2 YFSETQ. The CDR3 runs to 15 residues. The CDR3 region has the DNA TGCGCCAGCAGCTTGGCCTCGGGTCCGCAGGCTGAAGCTTTCTTT. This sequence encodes CASSLASGPQAEAFF.

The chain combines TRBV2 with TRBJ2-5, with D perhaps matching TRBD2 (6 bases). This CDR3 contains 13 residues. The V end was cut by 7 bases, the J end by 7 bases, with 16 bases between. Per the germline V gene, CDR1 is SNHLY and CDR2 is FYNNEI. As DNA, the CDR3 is TGTGCCAGCACCCGAACCGGGGGTGGGACCCAGTACTTC. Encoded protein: CASTRTGGGTQYF.

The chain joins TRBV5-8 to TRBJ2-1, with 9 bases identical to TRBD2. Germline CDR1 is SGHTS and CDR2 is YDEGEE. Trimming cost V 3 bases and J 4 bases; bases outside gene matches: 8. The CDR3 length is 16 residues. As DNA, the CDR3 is TGTGCCAGCAGCTACCTGATAGCGGGGGTATACAATGAGCAGTTCTTC. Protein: CASSYLIAGVYNEQFF. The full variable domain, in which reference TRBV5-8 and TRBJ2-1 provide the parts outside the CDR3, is EAGVTQSPTHLIKTRGQQATLRCSPISGHTSVYWYQQALGLGLQFLLWYDEGEERNRGNFPPRFSGRQFPNYSSELNVNALELEDSALYLCASSYLIAGVYNEQFFGPGTRLTVL.

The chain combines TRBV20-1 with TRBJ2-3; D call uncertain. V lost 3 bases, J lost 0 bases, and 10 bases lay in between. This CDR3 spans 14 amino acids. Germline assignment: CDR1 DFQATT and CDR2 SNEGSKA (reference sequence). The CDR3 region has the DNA TGCAGTGCTAGTAAGTCACCTAGCACAGATACGCAGTATTTT. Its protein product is CSASKSPSTDTQYF.

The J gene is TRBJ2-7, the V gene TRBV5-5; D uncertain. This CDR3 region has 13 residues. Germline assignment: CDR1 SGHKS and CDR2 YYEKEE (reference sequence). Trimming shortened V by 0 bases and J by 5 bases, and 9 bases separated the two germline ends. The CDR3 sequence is CASSLGGKNEQYF. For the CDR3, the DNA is TGTGCCAGCAGCTTGGGGGGTAAAAACGAGCAGTACTTC. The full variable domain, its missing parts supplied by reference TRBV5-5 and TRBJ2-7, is DAGVTQSPTHLIKTRGQQVTLRCSPISGHKSVSWYQQVLGQGPQFIFQYYEKEERGRGNFPDRFSARQFPNYSSELNVNALLLGDSALYLCASSLGGKNEQYFGPGTRLTVT.

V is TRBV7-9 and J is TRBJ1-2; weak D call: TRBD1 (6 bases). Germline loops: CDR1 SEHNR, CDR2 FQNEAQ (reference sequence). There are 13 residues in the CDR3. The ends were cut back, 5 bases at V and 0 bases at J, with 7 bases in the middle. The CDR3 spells CASSQGSNYGYTF. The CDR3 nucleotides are TGTGCCAGCAGCCAGGGGTCTAACTATGGCTACACCTTC.

This CDR3 is CASSNRGDTTNYGYTF. The DNA for the CDR3 is TGTGCCAGTAGTAATAGGGGGGATACCACTAACTATGGCTACACCTTC. This rearrangement joins TRBV19 to TRBJ1-2, with D tentatively TRBD1 (6 bases). Looked up from germline, CDR1 is LNHDA and CDR2 is SQIVND (reference sequence). CDR3 length equals 16 residues. Trimming took 4 bases from V and 0 from J, leaving 15 bases between them. The entire variable domain, with the rest obtained from reference TRBV19 and TRBJ1-2, is as follows: DGGITQSPKYLFRKEGQNVTLSCEQNLNHDAMYWYRQDPGQGLRLIYYSQIVNDFQKGDIAEGYSVSREKKESFPLTVTSAQKNPTAFYLCASSNRGDTTNYGYTFGSGTRLTVV.

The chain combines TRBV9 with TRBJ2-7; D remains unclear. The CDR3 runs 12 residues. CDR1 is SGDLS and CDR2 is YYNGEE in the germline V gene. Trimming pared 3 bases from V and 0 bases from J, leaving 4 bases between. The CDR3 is CASSGSSYEQYF. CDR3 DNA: TGTGCCAGCAGCGGGAGCTCCTACGAGCAGTACTTC.